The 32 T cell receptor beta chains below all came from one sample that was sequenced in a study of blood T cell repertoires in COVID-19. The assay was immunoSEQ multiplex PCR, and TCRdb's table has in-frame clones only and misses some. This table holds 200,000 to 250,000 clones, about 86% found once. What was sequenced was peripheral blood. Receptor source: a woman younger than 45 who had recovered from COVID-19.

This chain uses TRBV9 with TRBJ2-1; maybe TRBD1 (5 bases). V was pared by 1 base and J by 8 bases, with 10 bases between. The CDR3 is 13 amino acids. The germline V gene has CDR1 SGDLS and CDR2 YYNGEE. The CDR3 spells CASSVTIGDEQFF. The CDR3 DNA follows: TGTGCCAGCAGCGTAACAATAGGGGATGAGCAGTTCTTC. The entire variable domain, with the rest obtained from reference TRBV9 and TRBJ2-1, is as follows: DSGVTQTPKHLITATGQRVTLRCSPRSGDLSVYWYQQSLDQGLQFLIQYYNGEERAKGNILERFSAQQFPDLHSELNLSSLELGDSALYFCASSVTIGDEQFFGPGTRLTVL.

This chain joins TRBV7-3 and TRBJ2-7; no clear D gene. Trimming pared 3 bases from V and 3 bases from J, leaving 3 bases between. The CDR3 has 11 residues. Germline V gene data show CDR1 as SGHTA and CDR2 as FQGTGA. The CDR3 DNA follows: TGTGCCAGCAGCTTTAACTACGAGCAGTACTTC. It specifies CASSFNYEQYF.

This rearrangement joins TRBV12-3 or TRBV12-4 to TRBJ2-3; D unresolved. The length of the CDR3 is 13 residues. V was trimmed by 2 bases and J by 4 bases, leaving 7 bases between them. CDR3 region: CASSLSQSDTQYF. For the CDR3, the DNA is TGTGCCAGCAGTTTAAGTCAGTCAGATACGCAGTATTTT.

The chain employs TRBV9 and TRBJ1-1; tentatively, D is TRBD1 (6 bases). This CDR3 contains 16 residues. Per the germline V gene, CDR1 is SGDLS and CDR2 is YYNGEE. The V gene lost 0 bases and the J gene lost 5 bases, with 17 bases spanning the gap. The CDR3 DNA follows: TGTGCCAGCAGCGTAGGATCGGGGGGCGCGGGAACTGAAGCTTTCTTT. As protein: CASSVGSGGAGTEAFF.

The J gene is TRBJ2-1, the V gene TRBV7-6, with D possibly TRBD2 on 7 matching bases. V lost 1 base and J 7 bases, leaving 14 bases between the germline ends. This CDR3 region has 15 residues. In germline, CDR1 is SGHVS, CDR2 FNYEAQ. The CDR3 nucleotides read TGTGCCAGCAGCTTAGTGGCGGGGGCGGATAATGAGCAGTTCTTC. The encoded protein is CASSLVAGADNEQFF.

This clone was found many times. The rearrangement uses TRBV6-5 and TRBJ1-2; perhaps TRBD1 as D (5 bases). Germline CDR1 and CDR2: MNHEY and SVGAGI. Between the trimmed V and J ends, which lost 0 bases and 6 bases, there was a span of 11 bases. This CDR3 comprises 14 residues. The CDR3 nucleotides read TGTGCCAGCAGTTACTCGATAGGGGTTCATGGCTACACCTTC. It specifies CASSYSIGVHGYTF.

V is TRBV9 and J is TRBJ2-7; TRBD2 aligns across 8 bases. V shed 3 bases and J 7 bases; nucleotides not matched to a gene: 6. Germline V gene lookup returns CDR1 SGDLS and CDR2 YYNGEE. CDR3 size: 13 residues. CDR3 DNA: TGTGCCAGCAGCGGTCCGGGGGGGCGTGAGCAGTACTTC. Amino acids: CASSGPGGREQYF.

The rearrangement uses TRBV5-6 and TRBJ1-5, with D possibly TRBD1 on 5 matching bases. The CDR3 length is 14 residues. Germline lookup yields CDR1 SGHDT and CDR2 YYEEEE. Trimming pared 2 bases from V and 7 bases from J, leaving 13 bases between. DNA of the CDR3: TGTGCCAGCAGCTTTCGGCAGGGCGGACAGCCCCAGCATTTT. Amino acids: CASSFRQGGQPQHF.

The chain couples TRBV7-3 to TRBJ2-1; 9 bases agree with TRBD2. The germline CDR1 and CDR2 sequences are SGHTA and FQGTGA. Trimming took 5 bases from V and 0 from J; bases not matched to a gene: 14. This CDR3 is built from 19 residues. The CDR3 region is CASSPTIAGDSSSYNEQFF. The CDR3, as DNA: TGTGCCAGCAGCCCAACCATAGCGGGGGACTCGAGCTCCTACAATGAGCAGTTCTTC.

CDR3 sequence reads: CASSLARTVLGEQYF. CDR3 sequence (DNA): TGTGCCAGCAGTCTCGCCAGGACTGTTCTGGGCGAGCAGTACTTC. The chain uses TRBV6-2 or TRBV6-3 and TRBJ2-7, with D possibly being TRBD2 (5 bases). Trimming cost V 5 bases and J 6 bases, with 20 bases left between them. Germline values: CDR1 MNHEY, CDR2 SVGEGT. The CDR3 loop spans 15 amino acids.

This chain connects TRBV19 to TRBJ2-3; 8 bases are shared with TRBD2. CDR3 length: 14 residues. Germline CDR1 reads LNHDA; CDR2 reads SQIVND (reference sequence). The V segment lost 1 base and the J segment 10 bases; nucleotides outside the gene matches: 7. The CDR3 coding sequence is TGTGCCAGTAGTATAGGCGGCCTAGCGGGCGCGCAGTATTTT. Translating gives CASSIGGLAGAQYF. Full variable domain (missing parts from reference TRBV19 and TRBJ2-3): DGGITQSPKYLFRKEGQNVTLSCEQNLNHDAMYWYRQDPGQGLRLIYYSQIVNDFQKGDIAEGYSVSREKKESFPLTVTSAQKNPTAFYLCASSIGGLAGAQYFGPGTRLTVL.

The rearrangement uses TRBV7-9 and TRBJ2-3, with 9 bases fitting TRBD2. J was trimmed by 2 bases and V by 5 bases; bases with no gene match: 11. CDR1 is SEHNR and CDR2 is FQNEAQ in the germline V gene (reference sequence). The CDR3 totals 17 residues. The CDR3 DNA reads TGTGCCAGCAGCATCCTAGCTGCGGGGGGGCCCACAGATACGCAGTATTTT. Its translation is CASSILAAGGPTDTQYF. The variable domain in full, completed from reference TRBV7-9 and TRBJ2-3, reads DTGVSQNPRHKITKRGQNVTFRCDPISEHNRLYWYRQTLGQGPEFLTYFQNEAQLEKSRLLSDRFSAERPKGSFSTLEIQRTEQGDSAMYLCASSILAAGGPTDTQYFGPGTRLTVL.

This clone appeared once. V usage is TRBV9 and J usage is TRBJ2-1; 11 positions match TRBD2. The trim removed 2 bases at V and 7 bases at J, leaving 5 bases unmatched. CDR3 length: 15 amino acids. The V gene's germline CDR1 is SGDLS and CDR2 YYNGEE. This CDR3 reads CASSVSGGAWNEQFF. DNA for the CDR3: TGTGCCAGCAGCGTTAGCGGGGGGGCATGGAATGAGCAGTTCTTC.

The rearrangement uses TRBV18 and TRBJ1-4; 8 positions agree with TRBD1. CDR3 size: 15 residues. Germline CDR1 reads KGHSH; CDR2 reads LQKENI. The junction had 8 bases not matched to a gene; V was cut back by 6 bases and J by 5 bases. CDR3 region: CASSIERQGNEKLFF. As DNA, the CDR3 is TGTGCCAGCTCGATTGAAAGACAGGGGAATGAAAAACTGTTTTTT.

The chain's CDR3 is CASSYVEGGTYEQYF. DNA for the CDR3: TGTGCCAGCAGTTATGTGGAGGGGGGGACCTACGAGCAGTACTTC. This chain uses TRBV6-5 with TRBJ2-7; D possibly corresponds to TRBD2 (7 bases). The length of the CDR3 is 15 residues. Germline V gene sequence: CDR1 MNHEY, CDR2 SVGAGI. Trimming pared 3 bases from V and 2 bases from J, leaving 14 bases between.

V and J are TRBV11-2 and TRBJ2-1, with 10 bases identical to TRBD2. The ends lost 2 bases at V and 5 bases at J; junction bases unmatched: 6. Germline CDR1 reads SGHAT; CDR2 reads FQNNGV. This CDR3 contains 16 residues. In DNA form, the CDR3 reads TGTGCCAGCAGCTTATGGTCACTAGCGGGACACAATGAGCAGTTCTTC. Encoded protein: CASSLWSLAGHNEQFF.

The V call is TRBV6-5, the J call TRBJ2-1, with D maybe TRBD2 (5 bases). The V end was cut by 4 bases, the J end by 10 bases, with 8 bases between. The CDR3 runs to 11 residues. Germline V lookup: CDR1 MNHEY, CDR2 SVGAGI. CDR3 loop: CASSSLGEQFF. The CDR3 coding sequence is TGTGCCAGCAGTTCACTAGGGGAGCAGTTCTTC.

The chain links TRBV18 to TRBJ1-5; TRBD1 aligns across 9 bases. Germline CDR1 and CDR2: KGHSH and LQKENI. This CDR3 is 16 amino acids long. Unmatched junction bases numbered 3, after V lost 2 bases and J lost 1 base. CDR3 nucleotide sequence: TGTGCCAGCTCACCAACAGGGGGCCGAAGCAATCAGCCCCAGCATTTT. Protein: CASSPTGGRSNQPQHF.

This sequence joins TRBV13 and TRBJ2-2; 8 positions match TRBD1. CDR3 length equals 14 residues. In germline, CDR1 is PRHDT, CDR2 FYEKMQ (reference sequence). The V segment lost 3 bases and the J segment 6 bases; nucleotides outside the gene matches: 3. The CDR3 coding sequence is TGTGCCAGCAGCTTTATACAGGGGGCCGGGGAGCTGTTTTTT. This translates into CASSFIQGAGELFF.

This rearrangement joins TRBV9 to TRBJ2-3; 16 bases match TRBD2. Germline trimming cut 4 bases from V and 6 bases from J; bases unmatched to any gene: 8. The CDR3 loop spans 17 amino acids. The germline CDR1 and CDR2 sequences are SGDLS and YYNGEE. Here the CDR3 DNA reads TGTGCCAGCAGCCTAGGGACTAGCGGGGGGGCCATGGATACGCAGTATTTT. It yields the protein CASSLGTSGGAMDTQYF. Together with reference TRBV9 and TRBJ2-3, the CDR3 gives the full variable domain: DSGVTQTPKHLITATGQRVTLRCSPRSGDLSVYWYQQSLDQGLQFLIQYYNGEERAKGNILERFSAQQFPDLHSELNLSSLELGDSALYFCASSLGTSGGAMDTQYFGPGTRLTVL.

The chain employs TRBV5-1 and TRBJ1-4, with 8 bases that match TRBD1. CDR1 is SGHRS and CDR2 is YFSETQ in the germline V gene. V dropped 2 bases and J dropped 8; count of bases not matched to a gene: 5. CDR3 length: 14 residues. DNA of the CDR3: TGCGCCAGCAGCTTAACAGGGGGTGGCGAAAAACTGTTTTTT. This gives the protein CASSLTGGGEKLFF.

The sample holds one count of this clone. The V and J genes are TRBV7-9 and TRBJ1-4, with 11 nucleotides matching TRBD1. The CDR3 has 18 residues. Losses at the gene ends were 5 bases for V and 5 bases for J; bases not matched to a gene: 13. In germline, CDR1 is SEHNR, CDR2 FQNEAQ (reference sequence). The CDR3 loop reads CASSLWTGGQEPNEKLFF. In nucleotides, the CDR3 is TGTGCCAGCAGCCTTTGGACAGGGGGCCAGGAGCCCAATGAAAAACTGTTTTTT.

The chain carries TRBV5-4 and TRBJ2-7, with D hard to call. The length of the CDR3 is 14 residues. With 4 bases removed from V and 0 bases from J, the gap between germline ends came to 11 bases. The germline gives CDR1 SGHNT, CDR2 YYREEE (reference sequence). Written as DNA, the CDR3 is TGTGCCAGCAGCCCTGAAGCTTTCTCCTACGAGCAGTACTTC. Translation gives CASSPEAFSYEQYF.

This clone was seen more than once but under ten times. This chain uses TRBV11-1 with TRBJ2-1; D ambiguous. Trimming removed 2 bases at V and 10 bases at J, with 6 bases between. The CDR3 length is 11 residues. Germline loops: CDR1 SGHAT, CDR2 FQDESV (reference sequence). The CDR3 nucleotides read TGTGCCAGCAGCTTATTCCAGGAGCAGTTCTTC. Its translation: CASSLFQEQFF.

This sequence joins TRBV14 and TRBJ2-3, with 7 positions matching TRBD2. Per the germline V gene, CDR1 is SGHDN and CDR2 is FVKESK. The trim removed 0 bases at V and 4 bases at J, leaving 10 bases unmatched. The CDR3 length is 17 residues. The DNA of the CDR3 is TGTGCCAGCAGCCAAGAAGGGTTCAGCGGGGTGTCAGATACGCAGTATTTT. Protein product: CASSQEGFSGVSDTQYF.

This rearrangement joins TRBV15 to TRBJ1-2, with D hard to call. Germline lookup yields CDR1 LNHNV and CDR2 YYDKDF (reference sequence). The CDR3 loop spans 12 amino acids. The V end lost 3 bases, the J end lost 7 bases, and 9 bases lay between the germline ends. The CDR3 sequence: CATSRGRIGYTF. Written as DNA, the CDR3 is TGTGCCACCAGCAGGGGCAGAATTGGCTACACCTTC.

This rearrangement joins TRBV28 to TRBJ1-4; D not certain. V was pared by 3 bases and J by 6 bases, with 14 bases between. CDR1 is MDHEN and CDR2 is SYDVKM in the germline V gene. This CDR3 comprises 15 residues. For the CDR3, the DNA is TGTGCCAGCAGTTTTCTTTCAGAATTACATGAAAAACTGTTTTTT. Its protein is CASSFLSELHEKLFF.

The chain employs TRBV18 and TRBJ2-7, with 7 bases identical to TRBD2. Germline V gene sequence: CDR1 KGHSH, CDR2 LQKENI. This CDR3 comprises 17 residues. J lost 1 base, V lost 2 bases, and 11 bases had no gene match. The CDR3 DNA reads TGTGCCAGCTCACCAGGGACCTTGAGCGGGATTTCCTACGAGCAGTACTTC. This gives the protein CASSPGTLSGISYEQYF.

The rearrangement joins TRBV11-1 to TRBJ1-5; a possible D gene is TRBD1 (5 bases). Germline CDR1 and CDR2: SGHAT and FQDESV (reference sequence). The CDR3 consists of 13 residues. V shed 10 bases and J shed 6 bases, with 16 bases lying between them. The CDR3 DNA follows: TGTGCCAAATACGACAGATACGGTCAGCCCCAGCATTTT. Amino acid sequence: CAKYDRYGQPQHF.

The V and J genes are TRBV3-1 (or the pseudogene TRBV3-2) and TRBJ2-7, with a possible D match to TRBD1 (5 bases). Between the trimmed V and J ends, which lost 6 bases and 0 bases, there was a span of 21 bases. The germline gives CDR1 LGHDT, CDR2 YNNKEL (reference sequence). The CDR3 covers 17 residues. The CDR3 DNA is TGTGCCAGCAGGCCAGACAGCCTCACTGACTTCTCCTACGAGCAGTACTTC. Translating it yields CASRPDSLTDFSYEQYF.

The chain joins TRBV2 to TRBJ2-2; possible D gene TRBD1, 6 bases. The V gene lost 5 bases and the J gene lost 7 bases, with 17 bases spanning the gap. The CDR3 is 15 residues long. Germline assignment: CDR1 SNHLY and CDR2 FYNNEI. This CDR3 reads CASSSTTGGVGELFF. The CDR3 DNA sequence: TGTGCCAGCAGTTCCACGACAGGCGGAGTCGGGGAGCTGTTTTTT.

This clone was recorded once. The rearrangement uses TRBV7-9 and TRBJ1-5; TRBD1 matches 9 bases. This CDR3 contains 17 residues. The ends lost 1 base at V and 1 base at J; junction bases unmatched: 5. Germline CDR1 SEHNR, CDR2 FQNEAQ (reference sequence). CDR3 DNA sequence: TGTGCCAGCAGCTTAGGAAGGGACAGGGAAAGCAATCAGCCCCAGCATTTT. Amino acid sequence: CASSLGRDRESNQPQHF.